Following are 15 T cell receptor beta chains from one sample sequenced in a study of siplizumab effects on memory and regulatory T cells. The assay was immunoSEQ multiplex PCR, and TCRdb's table has in-frame clones only and misses some. The profile shows about 57,000 clones, roughly 80% of them singletons. The sample consisted of memory CD4+ T cells sorted from blood. These receptors all stem from a human donor in good health.

The chain couples TRBV6-6 to TRBJ1-3, with TRBD1 as a possible D gene (6 bases). Deletions cut 7 bases from V and 2 bases from J, with 15 bases between. CDR3 size: 15 residues. The germline V gene has CDR1 MNHNY and CDR2 SVGAGI (reference sequence). In DNA form, the CDR3 reads TGTGCCAGCAAAGCAGGGGATACTCCTGGAAACACCATATATTTT. Translating gives CASKAGDTPGNTIYF.

The chain carries TRBV4-2 and TRBJ1-2; 9 bases map to TRBD1. The CDR3 sequence is 15 residues long. V was pared by 1 base and J by 6 bases, with 6 bases of the junction left unmatched. The germline CDR1 and CDR2 sequences are LGHNA and YNFKEQ. The CDR3 sequence is CASSQGPQGADGYTF. In nucleotides, the CDR3 is TGTGCCAGCAGCCAAGGGCCACAGGGGGCGGATGGCTACACCTTC.

The rearrangement joins TRBV6-5 to TRBJ1-1, with 10 bases identical to TRBD1. The CDR3 covers 14 residues. V was pared by 0 bases and J by 11 bases, with 6 bases of the junction left unmatched. The germline gives CDR1 MNHEY, CDR2 SVGAGI. This CDR3 is CASSYSKKDRGAFF. CDR3 sequence (DNA): TGTGCCAGCAGTTACTCGAAGAAGGACAGGGGGGCTTTCTTT.

The chain uses TRBV5-4 and TRBJ2-4; 10 nucleotides align to TRBD2. This CDR3 has 16 amino acids. Trimming took 9 bases from V and 0 from J; bases not matched to a gene: 9. Germline-derived CDR1 and CDR2 are SGHNT and YYREEE (reference sequence). The CDR3 region has the DNA TGTGCCACCTATCAAAGCGGGGGGGTAGCCAAAAACATTCAGTACTTC. Encoded protein: CATYQSGGVAKNIQYF.

The chain has TRBV5-6 and TRBJ2-2, with D maybe TRBD2 (5 bases). The germline gives CDR1 SGHDT, CDR2 YYEEEE. CDR3 length: 14 residues. The V gene lost 1 base and the J gene lost 7 bases, with 11 bases spanning the gap. The CDR3 loop reads CASSLPGLVGELFF. The CDR3 DNA is TGTGCCAGCAGCTTGCCCGGACTTGTCGGGGAGCTGTTTTTT.

This chain uses TRBV18 with TRBJ2-1; TRBD2 matches at 10 bases. Germline CDR1 KGHSH, CDR2 LQKENI. The trim removed 3 bases at V and 9 bases at J, leaving 8 bases unmatched. CDR3 length: 15 amino acids. DNA of the CDR3: TGTGCCAGCTCACCTGCTAGCGGGGGAGGCAGTGAGCAGTTCTTC. This gives the protein CASSPASGGGSEQFF.

V gene TRBV23-1 combines with J gene TRBJ2-5; D may be TRBD1 or TRBD2 (5 bases each). Being an ORF, TRBV23-1 has a function that is uncertain. Trimming stripped 8 bases from V and 4 bases from J, with 23 bases between. The CDR3 consists of 16 residues. CDR3 protein: CASRPSPGCEGETQYF. The CDR3 bases are TGCGCCAGCCGCCCTTCGCCAGGGTGTGAGGGAGAGACCCAGTACTTC.

The rearrangement uses TRBV11-1 and TRBJ2-3, with D maybe TRBD2 (6 bases). The germline V and J ends were trimmed by 4 bases and 8 bases, with 10 bases remaining between them. This CDR3 has 12 residues. CDR1 and CDR2 (germline): SGHAT, FQDESV (reference sequence). CDR3 nucleotide sequence: TGTGCCAGCAGCTCGGGAGCTGGTACGCAGTATTTT. This codes for CASSSGAGTQYF.

The rearrangement joins TRBV5-6 to TRBJ2-3; D gene unclear. Germline values: CDR1 SGHDT, CDR2 YYEEEE. The V end was cut by 3 bases, the J end by 8 bases, with 10 bases between. CDR3 length: 12 amino acids. The CDR3 protein is CASSSGRATQYF. The DNA of the CDR3 is TGTGCCAGCAGCTCCGGACGGGCTACGCAGTATTTT.

The J gene is TRBJ2-7, the V gene TRBV6-1, with 8 bases identical to TRBD1. This CDR3 has 14 residues. The V gene end was trimmed by 6 bases and the J gene end by 4 bases; junction bases not matched to a gene: 8. The germline gives CDR1 MNHNS, CDR2 SASEGT. The CDR3 reads CASRTGQGGYEQYF. The DNA of the CDR3 is TGTGCCAGCAGGACAGGACAGGGTGGATACGAGCAGTACTTC.

The chain carries TRBV9 and TRBJ2-1; D gene uncertain. Trimming took off 4 bases at V and 4 bases at J, with 15 bases between the two ends. Germline V lookup: CDR1 SGDLS, CDR2 YYNGEE. CDR3 length equals 15 residues. This CDR3 is CASSPRRLQYNEQFF. As DNA, the CDR3 is TGTGCCAGCAGCCCCCGGCGCCTCCAATACAATGAGCAGTTCTTC.

The genes are TRBV7-2 and TRBJ2-5; D is tentatively TRBD1 or TRBD2 (6 bases each). Trimming shortened V by 5 bases and J by 5 bases, and 27 bases separated the two germline ends. The CDR3 sequence is 18 residues long. CDR1 is SGHTA and CDR2 is FQGNSA in the germline V gene. CDR3 loop: CASSRRGQGLLRAETQYF. CDR3 nucleotide sequence: TGTGCCAGCAGCCGACGGGGGCAGGGCCTTCTAAGGGCGGAGACCCAGTACTTC.

The chain uses TRBV6-5 and TRBJ1-1, with a possible D match to TRBD1 (6 bases). This CDR3 comprises 15 residues. Germline assignment: CDR1 MNHEY and CDR2 SVGAGI. With 2 bases removed from V and 0 bases from J, the gap between germline ends came to 10 bases. The DNA of the CDR3 is TGTGCCAGCAGTTACCAGGGGTTAATGAACACTGAAGCTTTCTTT. It is translated as CASSYQGLMNTEAFF.

In its sample, this clone was seen a few times. The chain recombines TRBV25-1 with TRBJ1-1; 9 positions agree with TRBD1. Losses at the gene ends were 9 bases for V and 1 base for J; bases not matched to a gene: 9. The germline CDR1 and CDR2 sequences are MGHDK and SYGVNS. The length of the CDR3 is 15 residues. DNA for the CDR3: TGTGCCAGTATGCAACCGGGACAGGGGAACACTGAAGCTTTCTTT. It translates to CASMQPGQGNTEAFF.

The J gene is TRBJ2-7, the V gene TRBV27; TRBD2 is a possible D gene (7 bases). The CDR3 spans 15 residues. Germline CDR1 reads MNHEY; CDR2 reads SMNVEV (reference sequence). V lost 10 bases to trimming and J lost 2 bases, with 21 bases between them. Written as DNA, the CDR3 is TGTGCCACCCGCGGGGCCTGGCGGGGGCCCTACGAGCAGTACTTC. Translating gives CATRGAWRGPYEQYF.